This TCR beta chain appears in the sequencing data of a study of blood T cell repertoires in COVID-19. Study processing details: Reference gene primer amplification in the assay estimated nucleated cell counts. The assay was immunoSEQ multiplex PCR, and TCRdb's table has in-frame clones only and misses some. V and J calls and clone size are as listed in that table; D and trimming were resolved from the DNA. The sample holds 350,000 to 450,000 clones, about four fifths seen once. The CDR3 extends over 13 amino acids. The V end lost 4 bases, the J end lost 0 bases, and 6 bases lay between the germline ends. This clone was seen only once.

The V gene is TRBV12-3 or TRBV12-4, the J gene TRBJ1-1; D remains unclear. Sequencing used PBMCs or T cells enriched from blood (not recorded which). The origin of this receptor is a woman aged 45-65 years who had recovered from COVID-19. CDR3: CASSSRVNTEAFF. CDR3 nucleotide sequence: TGTGCCAGCAGTTCGAGGGTGAACACTGAAGCTTTCTTT.